One and the same sample provided the 14 T cell receptor beta chains below, sequenced in a study of blood T cells in healthy people across ages. Using a J-beta primer mix together with a sample-barcoded 5' primer, a second PCR was run for roughly 7 to 11 cycles. TCRdb reprocessed the 5' RACE reads with MiXCR, giving one entry per CDR3 protein. Of 350,000 to 450,000 distinct CDR3 sequences listed, approximately 52% are singletons. Material for sequencing was blood. The receptors were gathered from a man in his fifties or sixties in good health.

There are a few counts of this clonotype. The chain uses TRBV18 and TRBJ2-1; 9 positions agree with TRBD2. Germline V CDR1 and CDR2: KGHSH, LQKENI. CDR3 length: 15 amino acids. V trimming: 3 bases; J trimming: 6 bases; junction bases outside the gene matches: 6. CDR3 sequence (DNA): TGTGCCAGCTCACCTAGGACTAGCGCTTTCAATGAGCAGTTCTTC. Its translation: CASSPRTSAFNEQFF.

This clonotype was found once. The chain couples TRBV7-2 to TRBJ2-1; D is unclear. Germline CDR1 is SGHTA and CDR2 is FQGNSA. V dropped 4 bases and J dropped 6 bases, with 10 bases sitting between them. The CDR3 sequence is 13 residues long. The CDR3 region is CASSSNSLNEQFF. DNA for the CDR3: TGTGCCAGCAGCTCCAACTCCCTCAATGAGCAGTTCTTC.

This clonotype was counted between two and nine times. The CDR3 nucleotides are TGTGCCAGCAGCTTAGGGACTAACAATGAGCAGTTCTTC. Residues: CASSLGTNNEQFF. The rearrangement joins TRBV7-8 to TRBJ2-1, with D maybe TRBD2 (6 bases). The ends were cut back, 1 base at V and 5 bases at J, with 6 bases in the middle. In germline, CDR1 is SGHVS, CDR2 FQNEAQ. The CDR3 totals 13 residues. The variable domain in full, completed from reference TRBV7-8 and TRBJ2-1, reads GAGVSQSPRYKVAKRGQDVALRCDPISGHVSLFWYQQALGQGPEFLTYFQNEAQLDKSGLPSDRFFAERPEGSVSTLKIQRTQQEDSAVYLCASSLGTNNEQFFGPGTRLTVL.

The chain employs TRBV4-2 and TRBJ2-5; TRBD1 matches 9 bases. This CDR3 contains 17 residues. Germline CDR1 reads LGHNA; CDR2 reads YNFKEQ. Trimming took 1 base from V and 2 from J; bases not matched to a gene: 8. CDR3 protein: CASSQAQGQGGQETQYF. The CDR3 DNA follows: TGTGCCAGCAGCCAAGCACAGGGACAGGGTGGGCAAGAGACCCAGTACTTC.

The gene calls are TRBV6-5 and TRBJ2-7; 9 bases fit TRBD1. The germline CDR1 and CDR2 sequences are MNHEY and SVGAGI. V trimming: 2 bases; J trimming: 2 bases; junction bases outside the gene matches: 1. The length of the CDR3 is 14 residues. CDR3: CASSYGDRAYEQYF. The DNA of the CDR3 is TGTGCCAGCAGTTACGGGGACAGGGCCTACGAGCAGTACTTC.

The chain employs TRBV12-3 or TRBV12-4 and TRBJ1-4; D is unclear. The CDR3 runs to 13 residues. Trimming left V 5 bases short and J 4 bases short, with 8 bases between. The chain's CDR3 is CASSARYNEKLFF. The CDR3 DNA sequence: TGTGCCAGCAGTGCCAGATATAATGAAAAACTGTTTTTT.

The chain joins TRBV6-2 or TRBV6-3 to TRBJ2-4; perhaps TRBD2 as D (5 bases). Germline V gene sequence: CDR1 MNHEY, CDR2 SVGEGT. V lost 2 bases to trimming and J lost 3 bases, with 11 bases between them. The CDR3 extends over 15 amino acids. As DNA, the CDR3 is TGTGCCAGCAGTTACCCACCGAGGGTCAAAAACATTCAGTACTTC. Its translation: CASSYPPRVKNIQYF.

The V and J genes are TRBV25-1 and TRBJ2-1; 10 bases are shared with TRBD2. The CDR3 runs 16 residues. With V trimmed by 1 base and J by 7 bases, 7 bases remained unmatched. Germline lookup yields CDR1 MGHDK and CDR2 SYGVNS. CDR3 nucleotides: TGTGCCAGCAGTGAATTCCTAGCGGGAGTTTCGAATGAGCAGTTCTTC. It translates to CASSEFLAGVSNEQFF. Full variable domain (missing parts from reference TRBV25-1 and TRBJ2-1): EADIYQTPRYLVIGTGKKITLECSQTMGHDKMYWYQQDPGMELHLIHYSYGVNSTEKGDLSSESTVSRIRTEHFPLTLESARPSHTSQYLCASSEFLAGVSNEQFFGPGTRLTVL.

The chain employs TRBV7-2 and TRBJ2-1; 10 nucleotides match TRBD1. The CDR3 has 17 amino acids. J lost 5 bases, V lost 1 base, and 8 bases had no gene match. In germline, CDR1 is SGHTA, CDR2 FQGNSA. The CDR3 coding sequence is TGTGCCAGCAGCTTAGTATCGGGACAGGGGCCGGACAATGAGCAGTTCTTC. It translates to CASSLVSGQGPDNEQFF.

The rearrangement uses TRBV27 and TRBJ2-7, with D possibly matching TRBD1 (6 bases). The CDR3 has 13 amino acids. Trimming removed 10 bases at V and 0 bases at J, with 13 bases between. Germline assignment: CDR1 MNHEY and CDR2 SMNVEV (reference sequence). Written as DNA, the CDR3 is TGTGCCACTTCACAGGACAGCTCCTACGAGCAGTACTTC. It translates to CATSQDSSYEQYF.

The chain couples TRBV5-1 to TRBJ2-7, with 7 nucleotides matching TRBD1. Germline-derived CDR1 and CDR2 are SGHRS and YFSETQ. Losses at the gene ends were 0 bases for V and 2 bases for J; bases not matched to a gene: 5. The CDR3 is 15 amino acids. CDR3 residues: CASSLGTGPTYEQYF. CDR3 nucleotides: TGCGCCAGCAGCTTGGGGACAGGACCTACCTACGAGCAGTACTTC. Looking up the rest from reference TRBV5-1 and TRBJ2-7 gives the full variable domain: KAGVTQTPRYLIKTRGQQVTLSCSPISGHRSVSWYQQTPGQGLQFLFEYFSETQRNKGNFPGRFSGRQFSNSRSEMNVSTLELGDSALYLCASSLGTGPTYEQYFGPGTRLTVT.

This clonotype was detected a few times. The chain employs TRBV6-5 and TRBJ2-5; 7 nucleotides align to TRBD1. Germline V CDR1 and CDR2: MNHEY, SVGAGI. The CDR3 runs 15 residues. Trimming cost V 6 bases and J 0 bases; bases outside gene matches: 7. CDR3 in DNA: TGTGCCAGCAGAGGGGGACAGACGTACCAAGAGACCCAGTACTTC. Protein sequence: CASRGGQTYQETQYF.

On this clonotype: The DNA is left out, because the CDR3 cannot be placed on it with certainty; the CDR3 is given as TCRdb lists it. This chain links TRBV28 with TRBJ1-2; TRBD1 is the table's D call and was not checked against the DNA. The germline gives CDR1 MDHEN, CDR2 SYDVKM. Including both end residues, the CDR3 is 17 amino acids long. CDR3 region: CASSSSGQGHRRGGYTF.

The chain carries TRBV7-9 and TRBJ2-7, with TRBD2 as a possible D gene (5 bases). The CDR3 length is 14 residues. Germline V gene sequence: CDR1 SEHNR, CDR2 FQNEAQ (reference sequence). Trimming took 4 bases from V and 1 from J, leaving 11 bases between them. This CDR3 is CASSSRGLSYEQYF. CDR3 coding DNA: TGTGCCAGCAGCTCCCGGGGATTATCCTACGAGCAGTACTTC.